Below are 11 T cell receptor beta chains sequenced from a single sample in a study of T cells in Graves' hyperthyroidism and ophthalmopathy. Amplification of TCR beta CDR3 regions was performed using RNA transcripts as template. HTBI primers were the set used in a first-round RT-PCR of the TCR CDR3. TCRdb redid the calling of the multiplex PCR reads with MiXCR, one entry per CDR3 protein. This sample has about 640,000 distinct CDR3 sequences, with roughly 15% found just once. Sequenced input: blood. Receptors were obtained from a woman between 45 and 60 years old with Graves' ophthalmopathy.

This clonotype was seen at least ten times. The rearrangement joins TRBV6-2 or TRBV6-3 to TRBJ2-7; 8 bases are shared with TRBD2. The CDR3 totals 15 residues. CDR1 and CDR2 (germline): MNHEY, SVGEGT. The V gene end was trimmed by 5 bases and the J gene end by 5 bases; junction bases not matched to a gene: 11. The CDR3 spells CASSPGILAGHEQYF. The DNA of the CDR3 is TGTGCCAGCAGTCCGGGGATCCTAGCGGGTCACGAGCAGTACTTC.

This clonotype appeared a few times. The chain is built from TRBV27 and TRBJ1-1; a possible D gene is TRBD1 (5 bases). V was clipped by 2 bases and J by 1 base, with 11 bases between them. The CDR3 spans 15 residues. CDR1 MNHEY and CDR2 SMNVEV come from the germline V gene (reference sequence). The CDR3 region has the DNA TGTGCCAGCAGTTTACAGCTTGGGGGGAACACTGAAGCTTTCTTT. Translation: CASSLQLGGNTEAFF.

This clonotype was seen many times. The J gene is TRBJ2-2, the V gene TRBV28; 10 bases match TRBD2. V dropped 8 bases and J dropped 7; count of bases not matched to a gene: 7. CDR3 length equals 14 residues. Germline CDR1 reads MDHEN; CDR2 reads SYDVKM. CDR3 in DNA: TGTGCCAGCTTGCTAGCGGGAGCGGTCGGGGAGCTGTTTTTT. Protein product: CASLLAGAVGELFF.

The sample holds many counts of this clonotype. This rearrangement joins TRBV20-1 to TRBJ2-2, with D possibly called TRBD1 or TRBD2 (8 bases each). Per germline, CDR1 DFQATT and CDR2 SNEGSKA (reference sequence). The CDR3 loop spans 17 amino acids. The V end was cut by 7 bases, the J end by 6 bases, with 27 bases between. The CDR3 DNA reads as TGCAGTGTCCCCAGGGGGCGCTTAGCGGGAATTTCCGGGGAGCTGTTTTTT. Its protein is CSVPRGRLAGISGELFF.

Ten or more counts support this clonotype. This chain connects TRBV24-1 to TRBJ2-5; 9 bases map to TRBD2. This CDR3 has 14 residues. Germline CDR1 reads KGHDR; CDR2 reads SFDVKD. The V gene end was trimmed by 4 bases and the J gene end by 5 bases; junction bases not matched to a gene: 4. For the CDR3, the DNA is TGTGCCACCAGTGAGGCGGGGGGGTCGGAGACCCAGTACTTC. Translated: CATSEAGGSETQYF.

This clonotype was counted ten times or more. This rearrangement joins TRBV20-1 to TRBJ1-2, with TRBD1 matching over 10 bases. Germline values: CDR1 DFQATT, CDR2 SNEGSKA (reference sequence). This CDR3 is built from 13 residues. V shed 4 bases and J 3 bases; nucleotides not matched to a gene: 2. CDR3 sequence (DNA): TGCAGTGCTAAGGGGACAGGGGACTATGGCTACACCTTC. This translates into CSAKGTGDYGYTF.

This clonotype was seen repeatedly, ten times or more. The V call is TRBV28, the J call TRBJ2-4; D remains ambiguous. Germline V gives CDR1 MDHEN, CDR2 SYDVKM. V shed 8 bases and J shed 2 bases, with 10 bases lying between them. CDR3 size: 13 residues. The CDR3 DNA is TGTGCCAGCGGTGGAACGACCAAAAACATTCAGTACTTC. Translation gives CASGGTTKNIQYF.

This clonotype was observed many times. This chain joins TRBV6-5 and TRBJ2-7, with unresolved D. Germline V gives CDR1 MNHEY, CDR2 SVGAGI. The CDR3 loop spans 15 amino acids. Trimming shortened V by 0 bases and J by 1 base, and 10 bases separated the two germline ends. This CDR3 reads CASSYSARTSYEQYF. The CDR3 DNA is TGTGCCAGCAGTTACTCAGCCAGAACATCCTACGAGCAGTACTTC.

This clonotype was observed at least ten times. This chain connects TRBV2 to TRBJ2-7; D is ambiguous. The CDR3 sequence is 12 residues long. The V end was cut by 11 bases, the J end by 2 bases, with 13 bases between. CDR1 is SNHLY and CDR2 is FYNNEI in the germline V gene. CDR3 residues: CAASVDPYEQYF. CDR3 coding DNA: TGTGCCGCCTCAGTGGACCCCTACGAGCAGTACTTC. The full variable domain, its missing parts supplied by reference TRBV2 and TRBJ2-7, is EPEVTQTPSHQVTQMGQEVILRCVPISNHLYFYWYRQILGQKVEFLVSFYNNEISEKSEIFDDQFSVERPDGSNFTLKIRSTKLEDSAMYFCAASVDPYEQYFGPGTRLTVT.

The sample holds many counts of this clonotype. V usage is TRBV5-1 and J usage is TRBJ2-5, with D tentatively TRBD1 (5 bases). CDR3 length: 13 amino acids. The germline CDR1 and CDR2 sequences are SGHRS and YFSETQ. V was cut by 4 bases and J by 2 bases, with 9 bases left in between. The CDR3 DNA reads TGCGCCAGCAGCATACAGGTTCAAGAGACCCAGTACTTC. It encodes CASSIQVQETQYF.

Ten or more counts support this clonotype. The chain uses TRBV28 and TRBJ2-7; 11 bases fit TRBD2. With V trimmed by 6 bases and J by 8 bases, 9 bases remained unmatched. The germline gives CDR1 MDHEN, CDR2 SYDVKM. The CDR3 spans 14 residues. CDR3 DNA sequence: TGTGCCAGCAGACTAGCGGGAGCTGTGGGACAGCAGTACTTC. Translating it yields CASRLAGAVGQQYF.